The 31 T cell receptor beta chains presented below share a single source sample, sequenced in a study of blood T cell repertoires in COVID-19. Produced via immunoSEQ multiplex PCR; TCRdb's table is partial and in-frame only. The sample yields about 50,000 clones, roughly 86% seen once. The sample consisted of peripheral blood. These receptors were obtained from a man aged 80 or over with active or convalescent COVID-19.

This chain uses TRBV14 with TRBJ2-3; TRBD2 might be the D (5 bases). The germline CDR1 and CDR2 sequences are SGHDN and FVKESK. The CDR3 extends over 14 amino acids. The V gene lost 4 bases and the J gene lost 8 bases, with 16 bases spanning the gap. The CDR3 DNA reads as TGTGCCAGCAGCCCGAGGACTGCCCTCGGTACGCAGTATTTT. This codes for CASSPRTALGTQYF.

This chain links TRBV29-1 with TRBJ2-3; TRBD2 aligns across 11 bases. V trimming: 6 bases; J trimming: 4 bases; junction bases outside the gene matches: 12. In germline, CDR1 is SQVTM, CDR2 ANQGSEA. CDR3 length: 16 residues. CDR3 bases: TGCAGCGTCAGAACCCCACTAGCGGGAGAGGCAGATACGCAGTATTTT. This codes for CSVRTPLAGEADTQYF.

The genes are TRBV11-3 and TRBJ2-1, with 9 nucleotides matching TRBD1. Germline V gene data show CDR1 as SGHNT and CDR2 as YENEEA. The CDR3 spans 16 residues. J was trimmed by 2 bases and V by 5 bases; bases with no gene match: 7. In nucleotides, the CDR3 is TGTGCCAGCAGCCGCACGGGACAGGGTCCCTACAATGAGCAGTTCTTC. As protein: CASSRTGQGPYNEQFF.

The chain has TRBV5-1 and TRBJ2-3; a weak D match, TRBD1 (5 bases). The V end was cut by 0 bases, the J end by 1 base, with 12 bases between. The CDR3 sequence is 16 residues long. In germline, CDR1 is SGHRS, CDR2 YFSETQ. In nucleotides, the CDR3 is TGCGCCAGCAGCTTGGCCAAGGGCAGGGGCACAGATACGCAGTATTTT. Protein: CASSLAKGRGTDTQYF.

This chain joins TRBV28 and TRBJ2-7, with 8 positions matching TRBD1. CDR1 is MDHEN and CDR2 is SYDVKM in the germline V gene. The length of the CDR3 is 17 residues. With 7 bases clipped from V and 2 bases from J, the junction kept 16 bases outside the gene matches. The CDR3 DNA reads TGTGCCAGCACCCCACCGCCCGGACAGGGATCGGCCTACGAGCAGTACTTC. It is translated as CASTPPPGQGSAYEQYF.

The CDR3, as DNA: TGTGCCAGCTCACCCCAGGAGGGGTCCTACGAGCAGTACTTC. The encoded protein is CASSPQEGSYEQYF. The chain joins TRBV18 to TRBJ2-7; D is perhaps TRBD2 (6 bases). Trimming took 3 bases from V and 1 from J, leaving 10 bases between them. Germline V lookup: CDR1 KGHSH, CDR2 LQKENI. There are 14 residues in the CDR3. Full variable domain (missing parts from reference TRBV18 and TRBJ2-7): NAGVMQNPRHLVRRRGQEARLRCSPMKGHSHVYWYRQLPEEGLKFMVYLQKENIIDESGMPKERFSAEFPKEGPSILRIQQVVRGDSAAYFCASSPQEGSYEQYFGPGTRLTVT.

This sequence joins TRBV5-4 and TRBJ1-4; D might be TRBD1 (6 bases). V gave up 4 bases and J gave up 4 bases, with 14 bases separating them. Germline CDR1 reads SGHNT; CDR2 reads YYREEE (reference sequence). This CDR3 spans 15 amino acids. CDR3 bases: TGTGCCAGCAGCCTACAGGGCCGGATTAATGAAAAACTGTTTTTT. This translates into CASSLQGRINEKLFF.

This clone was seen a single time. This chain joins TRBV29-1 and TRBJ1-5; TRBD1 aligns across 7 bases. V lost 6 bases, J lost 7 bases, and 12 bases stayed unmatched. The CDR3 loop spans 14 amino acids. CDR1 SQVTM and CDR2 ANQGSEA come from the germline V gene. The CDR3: CSVVPGQLGQPQHF. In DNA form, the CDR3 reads TGCAGCGTGGTGCCGGGACAGCTAGGGCAGCCCCAGCATTTT. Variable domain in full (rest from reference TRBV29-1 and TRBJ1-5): SAVISQKPSRDICQRGTSLTIQCQVDSQVTMMFWYRQQPGQSLTLIATANQGSEATYESGFVIDKFPISRPNLTFSTLTVSNMSPEDSSIYLCSVVPGQLGQPQHFGDGTRLSIL.

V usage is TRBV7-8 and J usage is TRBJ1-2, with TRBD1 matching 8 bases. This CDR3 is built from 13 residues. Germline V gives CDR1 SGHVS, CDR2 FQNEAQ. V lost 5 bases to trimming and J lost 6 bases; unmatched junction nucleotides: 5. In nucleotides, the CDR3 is TGTGCCAGCAGCCACGGACAGGGAGATGGCTACACCTTC. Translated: CASSHGQGDGYTF.

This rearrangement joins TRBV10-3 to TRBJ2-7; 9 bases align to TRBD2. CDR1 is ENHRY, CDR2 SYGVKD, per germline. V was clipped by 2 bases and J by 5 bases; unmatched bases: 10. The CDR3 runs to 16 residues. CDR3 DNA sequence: TGTGCCATCAGTGAGGTAGCGGGAGTGGGGTGGGACGAGCAGTACTTC. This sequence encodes CAISEVAGVGWDEQYF.

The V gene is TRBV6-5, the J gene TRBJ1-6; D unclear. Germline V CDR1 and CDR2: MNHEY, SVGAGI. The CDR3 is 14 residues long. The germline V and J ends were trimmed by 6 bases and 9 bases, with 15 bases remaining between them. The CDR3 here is CASSRSPRGSPLHF. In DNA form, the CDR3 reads TGTGCCAGCAGCCGCTCCCCTCGGGGTTCACCCCTCCACTTT.

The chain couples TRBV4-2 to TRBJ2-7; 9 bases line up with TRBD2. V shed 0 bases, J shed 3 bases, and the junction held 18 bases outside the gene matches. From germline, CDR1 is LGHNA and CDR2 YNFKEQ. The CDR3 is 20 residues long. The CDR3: CASSQDYAGGDARGGYEQYF. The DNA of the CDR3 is TGTGCCAGCAGCCAAGATTACGCCGGAGGGGACGCGCGGGGGGGCTACGAGCAGTACTTC.

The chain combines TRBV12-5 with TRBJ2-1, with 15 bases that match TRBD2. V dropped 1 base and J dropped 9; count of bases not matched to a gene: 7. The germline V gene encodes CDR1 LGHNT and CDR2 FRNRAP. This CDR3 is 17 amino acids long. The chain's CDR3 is CASGLARTSGGATEQFF. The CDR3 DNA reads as TGTGCTAGTGGTTTGGCAAGGACTAGCGGGGGGGCCACTGAGCAGTTCTTC.

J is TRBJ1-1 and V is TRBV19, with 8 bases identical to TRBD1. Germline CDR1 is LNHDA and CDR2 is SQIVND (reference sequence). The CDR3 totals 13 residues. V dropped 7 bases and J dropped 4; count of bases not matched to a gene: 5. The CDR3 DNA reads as TGTGCCAGTACCCAGGGGGCAATCACTGAAGCTTTCTTT. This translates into CASTQGAITEAFF.

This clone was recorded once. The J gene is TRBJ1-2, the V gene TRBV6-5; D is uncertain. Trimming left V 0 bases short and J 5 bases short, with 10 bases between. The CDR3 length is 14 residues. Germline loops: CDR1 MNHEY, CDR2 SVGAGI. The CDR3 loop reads CASSYSAGWYGYTF. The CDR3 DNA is TGTGCCAGCAGTTACTCTGCGGGGTGGTATGGCTACACCTTC.

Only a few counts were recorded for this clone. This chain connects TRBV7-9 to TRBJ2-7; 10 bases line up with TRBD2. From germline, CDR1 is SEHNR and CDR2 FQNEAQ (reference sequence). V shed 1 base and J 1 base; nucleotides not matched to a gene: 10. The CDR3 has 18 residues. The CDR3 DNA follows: TGTGCCAGCAGCTTAGGGTCGGCTAGCGGGGGTTTTTCCTACGAGCAGTACTTC. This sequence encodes CASSLGSASGGFSYEQYF.

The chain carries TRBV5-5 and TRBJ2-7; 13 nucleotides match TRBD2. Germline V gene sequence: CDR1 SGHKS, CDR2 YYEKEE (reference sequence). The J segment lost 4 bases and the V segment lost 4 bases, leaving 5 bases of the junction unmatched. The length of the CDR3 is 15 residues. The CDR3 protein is CASSPPGLAGYEQYF. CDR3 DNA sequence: TGTGCCAGCAGCCCACCGGGACTAGCGGGGTACGAGCAGTACTTC.

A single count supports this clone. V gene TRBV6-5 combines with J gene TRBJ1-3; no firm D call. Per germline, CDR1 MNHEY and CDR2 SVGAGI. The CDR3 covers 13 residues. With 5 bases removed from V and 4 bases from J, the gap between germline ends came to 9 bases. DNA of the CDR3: TGTGCCAGCAGTCTTCCCCCCGGAAACACCATATATTTT. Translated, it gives CASSLPPGNTIYF.

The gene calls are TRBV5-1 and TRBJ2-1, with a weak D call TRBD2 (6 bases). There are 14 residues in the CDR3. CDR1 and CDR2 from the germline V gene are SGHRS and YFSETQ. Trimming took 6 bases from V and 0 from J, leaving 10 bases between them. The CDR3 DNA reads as TGCGCCAGCATGGACGGGAGCTCCTACAATGAGCAGTTCTTC. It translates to CASMDGSSYNEQFF.

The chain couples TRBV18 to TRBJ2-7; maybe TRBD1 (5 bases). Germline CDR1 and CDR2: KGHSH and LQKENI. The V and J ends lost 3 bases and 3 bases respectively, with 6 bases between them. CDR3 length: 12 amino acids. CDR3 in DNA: TGTGCCAGCTCACCCGACAGCTACGAGCAGTACTTC. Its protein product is CASSPDSYEQYF.

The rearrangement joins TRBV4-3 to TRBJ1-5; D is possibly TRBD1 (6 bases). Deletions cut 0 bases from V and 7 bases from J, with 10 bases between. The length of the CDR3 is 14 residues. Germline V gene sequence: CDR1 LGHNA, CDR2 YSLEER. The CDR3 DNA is TGCGCCAGCAGCCAAGACAGGGGAAACCAGCCCCAGCATTTT. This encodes CASSQDRGNQPQHF.

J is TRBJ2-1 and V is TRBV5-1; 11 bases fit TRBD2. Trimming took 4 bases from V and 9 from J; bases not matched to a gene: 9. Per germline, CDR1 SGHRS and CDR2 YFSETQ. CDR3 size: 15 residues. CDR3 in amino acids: CASSASTSGVSEQFF. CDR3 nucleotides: TGCGCCAGCAGCGCGTCGACTAGCGGGGTTTCTGAGCAGTTCTTC.

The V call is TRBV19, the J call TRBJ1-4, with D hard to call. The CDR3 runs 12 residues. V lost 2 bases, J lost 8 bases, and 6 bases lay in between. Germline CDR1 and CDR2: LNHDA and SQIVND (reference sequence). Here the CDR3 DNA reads TGTGCCAGTAGTATATCTTCCGAAAAACTGTTTTTT. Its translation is CASSISSEKLFF.

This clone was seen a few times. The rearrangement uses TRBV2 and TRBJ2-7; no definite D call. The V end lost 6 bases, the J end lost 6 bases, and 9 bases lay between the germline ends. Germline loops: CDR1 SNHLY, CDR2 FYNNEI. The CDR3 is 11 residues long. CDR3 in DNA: TGTGCCAGCAGCCAGACTTTCGAGCAGTACTTC. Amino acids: CASSQTFEQYF. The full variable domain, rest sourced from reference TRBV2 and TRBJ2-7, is EPEVTQTPSHQVTQMGQEVILRCVPISNHLYFYWYRQILGQKVEFLVSFYNNEISEKSEIFDDQFSVERPDGSNFTLKIRSTKLEDSAMYFCASSQTFEQYFGPGTRLTVT.

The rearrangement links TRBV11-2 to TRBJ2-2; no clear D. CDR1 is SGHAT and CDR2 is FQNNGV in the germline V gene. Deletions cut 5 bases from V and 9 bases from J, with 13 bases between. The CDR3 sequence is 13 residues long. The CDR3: CASSPGSVRELFF. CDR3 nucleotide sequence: TGTGCCAGCAGCCCAGGCTCAGTTAGGGAGCTGTTTTTT.

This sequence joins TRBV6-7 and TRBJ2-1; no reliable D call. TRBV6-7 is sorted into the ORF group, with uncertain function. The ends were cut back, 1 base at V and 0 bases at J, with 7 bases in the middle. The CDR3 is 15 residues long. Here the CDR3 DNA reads TGTGCCAGCAGTTACTATATGAGCTCCTACAATGAGCAGTTCTTC. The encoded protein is CASSYYMSSYNEQFF.

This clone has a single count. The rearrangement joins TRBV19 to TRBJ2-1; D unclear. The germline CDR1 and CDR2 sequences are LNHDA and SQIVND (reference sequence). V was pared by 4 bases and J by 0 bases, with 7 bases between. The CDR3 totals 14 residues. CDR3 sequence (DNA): TGTGCCAGTAGTACCAAGAGCTCCTACAATGAGCAGTTCTTC. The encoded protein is CASSTKSSYNEQFF.

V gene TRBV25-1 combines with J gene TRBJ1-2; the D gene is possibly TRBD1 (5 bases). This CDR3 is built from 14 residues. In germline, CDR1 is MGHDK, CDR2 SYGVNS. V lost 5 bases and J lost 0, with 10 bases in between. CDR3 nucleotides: TGTGCCAGCAGTACGGACACCACTAACTATGGCTACACCTTC. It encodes CASSTDTTNYGYTF.

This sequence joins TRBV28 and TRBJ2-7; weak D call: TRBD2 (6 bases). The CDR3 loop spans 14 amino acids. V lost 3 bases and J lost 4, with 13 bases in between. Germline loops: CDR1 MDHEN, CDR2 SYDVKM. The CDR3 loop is CASSFPGGYYEQYF. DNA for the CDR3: TGTGCCAGCAGTTTTCCTGGAGGGTATTACGAGCAGTACTTC. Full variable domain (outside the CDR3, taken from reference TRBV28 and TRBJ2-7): DVKVTQSSRYLVKRTGEKVFLECVQDMDHENMFWYRQDPGLGLRLIYFSYDVKMKEKGDIPEGYSVSREKKERFSLILESASTNQTSMYLCASSFPGGYYEQYFGPGTRLTVT.

CDR3 amino acids: CASSQSRADNSPLHF. The CDR3 DNA follows: TGTGCCAGCAGCCAGTCCAGGGCAGATAATTCACCCCTCCACTTT. The rearrangement uses TRBV3-1 (or the pseudogene TRBV3-2) and TRBJ1-6; D is perhaps TRBD1 (5 bases). Trimming shortened V by 3 bases and J by 5 bases, and 11 bases separated the two germline ends. This CDR3 region has 15 residues. Germline loops: CDR1 LGHDT, CDR2 YNNKEL (reference sequence).

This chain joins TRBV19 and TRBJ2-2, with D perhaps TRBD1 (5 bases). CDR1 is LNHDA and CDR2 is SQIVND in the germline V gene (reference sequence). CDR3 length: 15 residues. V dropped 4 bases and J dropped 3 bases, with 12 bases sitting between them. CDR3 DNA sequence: TGTGCCAGTAGTACCGTACAGGCGTACACCGGGGAGCTGTTTTTT. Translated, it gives CASSTVQAYTGELFF.